The 28 T cell receptor beta chains in this list originate from one sample, sequenced in a study of technical replicates of blood from several donors. Measured with immunoSEQ multiplex PCR; TCRdb has only the in-frame clones, and not every one. In the table there are 50,000 to 70,000 clones, approximately 88% of which are singletons. The sample comprised PBMCs. Source of these receptors: a human donor in good health. Some clones in this sample may be carry-over from other donors' samples.

This chain uses TRBV29-1 with TRBJ2-3; D gene ambiguous. V shed 6 bases and J shed 0 bases, with 7 bases lying between them. The CDR3 sequence is 12 residues long. CDR1 and CDR2 (germline): SQVTM, ANQGSEA. DNA of the CDR3: TGCAGCGTGAAGACTAGCACAGATACGCAGTATTTT. The encoded protein is CSVKTSTDTQYF.

This rearrangement joins TRBV15 to TRBJ2-7; 7 nucleotides agree with TRBD2. V gave up 1 base and J gave up 7 bases; unmatched junction bases: 7. Per the germline V gene, CDR1 is LNHNV and CDR2 is YYDKDF (reference sequence). CDR3 length: 14 residues. Here the CDR3 reads CATSRGGREWEQYF. The DNA of the CDR3 is TGTGCCACCAGCAGAGGAGGGCGGGAGTGGGAGCAGTACTTC.

The V call is TRBV28, the J call TRBJ2-7; a possible D gene is TRBD1 (5 bases). The CDR3 spans 14 residues. Germline CDR1 reads MDHEN; CDR2 reads SYDVKM. Trimming removed 5 bases at V and 4 bases at J, with 15 bases between. The CDR3 sequence is CASSPQGIPYEQYF. The CDR3 nucleotides are TGTGCCAGCAGTCCGCAGGGAATTCCATACGAGCAGTACTTC.

The CDR3 loop is CASSFGQDYGYTF. The CDR3 DNA reads as TGTGCCAGCAGTTTTGGGCAGGACTATGGCTACACCTTC. The V call is TRBV27, the J call TRBJ1-2; no definite D call. The V and J ends lost 3 bases and 3 bases respectively, with 8 bases between them. This CDR3 is built from 13 residues. Germline V gene sequence: CDR1 MNHEY, CDR2 SMNVEV (reference sequence).

Concerning this clone: The junction shows a germline mismatch at one end, possibly a read error. The chain carries TRBV4-2 and TRBJ2-5, with D tentatively TRBD1 (7 bases). The CDR3 is made up of 15 amino acids. The germline V gene has CDR1 LGHNA and CDR2 YNFKEQ. This CDR3 reads CAGSQGRTGQETQYF. CDR3 nucleotide sequence: TGTGCCGGCAGCCAAGGGAGGACAGGACAAGAGACCCAGTACTTC.

The chain carries TRBV5-6 and TRBJ1-1; a possible D gene is TRBD1 (6 bases). The CDR3 is made up of 16 amino acids. Per germline, CDR1 SGHDT and CDR2 YYEEEE. Deletions cut 5 bases from V and 1 base from J, with 18 bases between. The CDR3 coding sequence is TGTGCCAGCAGGAAAGGACAGCGCTTAAGGAACACTGAAGCTTTCTTT. Encoded protein: CASRKGQRLRNTEAFF.

This chain connects TRBV4-3 to TRBJ2-7, with D perhaps matching TRBD1 (5 bases). Germline V CDR1 and CDR2: LGHNA, YSLEER. The V end was cut by 0 bases, the J end by 2 bases, with 11 bases between. The CDR3 sequence is 15 residues long. The CDR3 bases are TGCGCCAGCAGCCAAGACAGGGTAGGGACCTACGAGCAGTACTTC. This codes for CASSQDRVGTYEQYF.

J is TRBJ2-2 and V is TRBV5-1; 7 bases agree with TRBD1. There are 15 residues in the CDR3. Trimming removed 3 bases from V and 6 bases from J; junction bases left unmatched: 8. Germline CDR1 is SGHRS and CDR2 is YFSETQ. CDR3 nucleotide sequence: TGCGCCAGCAGCTCGGACAGGATCTTCGCCGGGGAGCTGTTTTTT. Its protein product is CASSSDRIFAGELFF.

The J gene is TRBJ2-1, the V gene TRBV5-1; maybe TRBD2 (5 bases). Trimming removed 1 base from V and 5 bases from J, with 13 bases in between. The germline gives CDR1 SGHRS, CDR2 YFSETQ. This CDR3 is 15 amino acids long. The CDR3 DNA is TGCGCCAGCAGCTTGACGGCTAGCAATAACAATGAGCAGTTCTTC. Translated, it gives CASSLTASNNNEQFF.

The chain employs TRBV18 and TRBJ1-5; weak D call: TRBD1 (6 bases). The V end was cut by 5 bases, the J end by 4 bases, with 15 bases between. CDR1 and CDR2 from the germline V gene are KGHSH and LQKENI. CDR3 length: 15 amino acids. The CDR3 is CASSGGPSANQPQHF. In DNA, the CDR3 is TGTGCCAGCTCAGGGGGCCCCTCGGCTAATCAGCCCCAGCATTTT. Based on the CDR3 plus reference TRBV18 and TRBJ1-5, the full variable domain is NAGVMQNPRHLVRRRGQEARLRCSPMKGHSHVYWYRQLPEEGLKFMVYLQKENIIDESGMPKERFSAEFPKEGPSILRIQQVVRGDSAAYFCASSGGPSANQPQHFGDGTRLSIL.

This clone was counted between two and nine times. The rearrangement joins TRBV4-3 to TRBJ2-3; 14 bases map to TRBD2. The length of the CDR3 is 16 residues. V shed 4 bases, J shed 4 bases, and the junction held 4 bases outside the gene matches. Germline V gene data show CDR1 as LGHNA and CDR2 as YSLEER. CDR3 sequence: CASSRGTSGSADTQYF. The DNA for the CDR3 is TGCGCCAGCAGCCGGGGGACTAGCGGGAGTGCAGATACGCAGTATTTT.

CDR3 protein: CASSYDGTKYF. CDR3 in DNA: TGTGCCAGCAGTTACGACGGGACAAAGTACTTC. The chain combines TRBV6-5 with TRBJ2-5; a possible D gene is TRBD1 (6 bases). The V gene lost 2 bases and the J gene lost 12 bases, with 10 bases spanning the gap. CDR1 is MNHEY and CDR2 is SVGAGI in the germline V gene. The CDR3 has 11 residues.

This chain joins TRBV7-2 and TRBJ2-3; tentatively, D is TRBD2 (5 bases). This CDR3 contains 15 residues. Germline lookup yields CDR1 SGHTA and CDR2 FQGNSA. Deletions cut 5 bases from V and 1 base from J, with 13 bases between. This CDR3 is CASSTHGLGTDTQYF. The CDR3, as DNA: TGTGCCAGCAGCACCCATGGACTTGGCACAGATACGCAGTATTTT.

This clone has only one observation. Other DNA sequences from this sample encode an identical CDR3 as well. The V and J genes are TRBV7-2 and TRBJ2-3; 10 bases agree with TRBD2. CDR3 length: 15 residues. Germline CDR1 SGHTA, CDR2 FQGNSA. V lost 4 bases, J lost 4 bases, and 5 bases stayed unmatched. CDR3 nucleotide sequence: TGTGCCAGCAGCTCTCTAGCGGGAGCTCCAGATACGCAGTATTTT. Translated, it gives CASSSLAGAPDTQYF.

The chain joins TRBV5-4 to TRBJ2-5, with D unclear. The V gene's germline CDR1 is SGHNT and CDR2 YYREEE (reference sequence). The length of the CDR3 is 14 residues. V was cut by 0 bases and J by 5 bases, with 11 bases left in between. Here the CDR3 DNA reads TGTGCCAGCAGCTTGGATCTCGTTTCGGAGACCCAGTACTTC. It specifies CASSLDLVSETQYF.

The V gene is TRBV18, the J gene TRBJ1-2; D remains ambiguous. Germline CDR1 and CDR2: KGHSH and LQKENI. This CDR3 has 16 amino acids. Trimming cost V 3 bases and J 4 bases, with 18 bases left between them. The CDR3 reads CASSPGSHLSVYGYTF. CDR3 nucleotide sequence: TGTGCCAGCTCACCGGGTAGCCACCTCTCGGTCTATGGCTACACCTTC.

CDR3 in amino acids: CASSPTGFLSGNTEAFF. CDR3 DNA: TGCGCCAGCAGTCCGACAGGATTTTTATCAGGAAACACTGAAGCTTTCTTT. V usage is TRBV5-1 and J usage is TRBJ1-1; D is perhaps TRBD1 (6 bases). Germline V gene lookup returns CDR1 SGHRS and CDR2 YFSETQ. With 5 bases removed from V and 2 bases from J, the gap between germline ends came to 22 bases. This CDR3 region has 17 residues. Based on the CDR3 plus reference TRBV5-1 and TRBJ1-1, the full variable domain is KAGVTQTPRYLIKTRGQQVTLSCSPISGHRSVSWYQQTPGQGLQFLFEYFSETQRNKGNFPGRFSGRQFSNSRSEMNVSTLELGDSALYLCASSPTGFLSGNTEAFFGQGTRLTVV.

The chain is built from TRBV18 and TRBJ2-5, with D maybe TRBD2 (6 bases). The length of the CDR3 is 15 residues. V lost 3 bases and J lost 5, with 16 bases in between. The germline gives CDR1 KGHSH, CDR2 LQKENI. CDR3 sequence (DNA): TGTGCCAGCTCACCGAGACTAGAGGGTCTGGAGACCCAGTACTTC. Protein product: CASSPRLEGLETQYF.

This chain connects TRBV7-2 to TRBJ2-1; D may be TRBD2 (7 bases). The germline V gene has CDR1 SGHTA and CDR2 FQGNSA. V lost 1 base, J lost 3 bases, and 19 bases lay in between. CDR3 length equals 18 residues. The CDR3: CASSLVSDRGAIYNEQFF. The CDR3 DNA sequence: TGTGCCAGCAGCTTAGTTTCCGATCGGGGGGCTATCTACAATGAGCAGTTCTTC.

J is TRBJ1-4 and V is TRBV6-5, with 10 nucleotides matching TRBD1. CDR1 and CDR2 (germline): MNHEY, SVGAGI. The CDR3 has 14 residues. Trimming at V came to 6 bases and at J to 7 bases, leaving 5 bases not matched to a gene. CDR3 in DNA: TGTGCCAGCAGACTAGGGACAGGGGCTGAAAAACTGTTTTTT. The encoded protein is CASRLGTGAEKLFF.

The rearrangement links TRBV7-9 to TRBJ2-3, with D perhaps TRBD2 (5 bases). The germline CDR1 and CDR2 sequences are SEHNR and FQNEAQ (reference sequence). V lost 1 base, J lost 4 bases, and 12 bases lay in between. The CDR3 runs to 15 residues. This CDR3 reads CASSLGRAGADTQYF. CDR3 nucleotides: TGTGCCAGCAGCTTAGGACGGGCGGGCGCAGATACGCAGTATTTT.

The rearrangement uses TRBV5-1 and TRBJ1-6; 10 bases are a match to TRBD1. Germline CDR1 and CDR2: SGHRS and YFSETQ. CDR3 length: 17 amino acids. Losses at the gene ends were 4 bases for V and 0 bases for J; bases not matched to a gene: 4. CDR3 DNA: TGCGCCAGCAGCAACCGACAGGGGGCCTCCTATAATTCACCCCTCCACTTT. Its translation is CASSNRQGASYNSPLHF.

The genes are TRBV2 and TRBJ2-3, with 10 bases aligning to TRBD2. The CDR3 length is 15 residues. The junction had 5 bases not matched to a gene; V was cut back by 6 bases and J by 2 bases. Germline CDR1 and CDR2: SNHLY and FYNNEI. The chain's CDR3 is CASRLAGATTDTQYF. CDR3 nucleotide sequence: TGTGCCAGCAGGCTAGCGGGGGCCACCACAGATACGCAGTATTTT. Full variable domain (remainder filled in from reference TRBV2 and TRBJ2-3): EPEVTQTPSHQVTQMGQEVILRCVPISNHLYFYWYRQILGQKVEFLVSFYNNEISEKSEIFDDQFSVERPDGSNFTLKIRSTKLEDSAMYFCASRLAGATTDTQYFGPGTRLTVL.

This clone has just a few counts. J is TRBJ2-2 and V is TRBV6-1; maybe TRBD2 (7 bases). CDR3 size: 15 residues. V was shortened by 8 bases and J by 4 bases, with 17 bases between the two germline ends. CDR1 and CDR2 (germline): MNHNS, SASEGT. CDR3 residues: CASEEGGRVTGELFF. The DNA of the CDR3 is TGTGCCAGCGAGGAGGGGGGGCGGGTCACCGGGGAGCTGTTTTTT.

The genes are TRBV21-1 and TRBJ2-4; the tabulated D call, TRBD2, remains unverified against the DNA. TRBV21-1 is recorded as a pseudogene. The CDR3 spans 14 residues. The CDR3 DNA sequence: TGTGCCAGCAGCCGTCTTATAGCCAAAAACATTCAGTACTTC. Its protein is CASSRLIAKNIQYF.

This sequence joins TRBV5-6 and TRBJ2-7; 8 positions agree with TRBD1. This CDR3 has 15 residues. Trimming cost V 1 base and J 0 bases; bases outside gene matches: 3. The germline V gene has CDR1 SGHDT and CDR2 YYEEEE. CDR3 coding DNA: TGTGCCAGCAGCTTGTGGCAGGGGGCCTCCTACGAGCAGTACTTC. This gives the protein CASSLWQGASYEQYF. The whole variable domain, remainder taken from reference TRBV5-6 and TRBJ2-7, is DAGVTQSPTHLIKTRGQQVTLRCSPKSGHDTVSWYQQALGQGPQFIFQYYEEEERQRGNFPDRFSGHQFPNYSSELNVNALLLGDSALYLCASSLWQGASYEQYFGPGTRLTVT.

This rearrangement joins TRBV11-2 to TRBJ2-7; D uncertain. Germline lookup yields CDR1 SGHAT and CDR2 FQNNGV. V dropped 4 bases and J dropped 6 bases, with 7 bases sitting between them. CDR3 size: 11 residues. In DNA form, the CDR3 reads TGTGCCAGCAGCTCTAGTGGCGAGCAGTACTTC. Encoded protein: CASSSSGEQYF.

This chain joins TRBV11-3 and TRBJ2-1, with a tentative D call TRBD1 (5 bases). V gave up 0 bases and J gave up 0 bases, with 9 bases separating them. The CDR3 covers 16 residues. From germline, CDR1 is SGHNT and CDR2 YENEEA. DNA for the CDR3: TGTGCCAGCAGCTTAGATGGGGCAGGCTCCTACAATGAGCAGTTCTTC. Protein: CASSLDGAGSYNEQFF.